These 9 T cell receptor beta chains came from one sample sequenced in a study of T cell responses to AZD1222 COVID-19 vaccine. Clones were read by immunoSEQ multiplex PCR, and TCRdb kept only the in-frame ones, dropping some. The sample has about 130,000 clones, approximately 90% seen once. This specimen consisted of peripheral blood, obtained on day 0 of AZD1222 vaccination. All receptors come from an adult in good health.

The V and J genes are TRBV27 and TRBJ1-2; D is undetermined. V lost 5 bases and J 4 bases, leaving 14 bases between the germline ends. This CDR3 is 14 amino acids long. Per germline, CDR1 MNHEY and CDR2 SMNVEV (reference sequence). CDR3 sequence (DNA): TGTGCCAGCAGTCTTTTTCCGGGCTCCTATGGCTACACCTTC. It codes for CASSLFPGSYGYTF.

This sequence joins TRBV5-1 and TRBJ1-6; 8 nucleotides line up with TRBD1. The CDR3 has 14 residues. V dropped 4 bases and J dropped 10; count of bases not matched to a gene: 7. In germline, CDR1 is SGHRS, CDR2 YFSETQ. The DNA for the CDR3 is TGCGCCAGCAGCCCTGGACAGGGTGGATCACCCCTCCACTTT. Translation gives CASSPGQGGSPLHF.

The chain links TRBV5-1 to TRBJ2-5, with TRBD2 as a possible D gene (7 bases). Looked up from germline, CDR1 is SGHRS and CDR2 is YFSETQ. The CDR3 has 16 amino acids. V was clipped by 4 bases and J by 2 bases, with 18 bases between them. CDR3 sequence (DNA): TGCGCCAGCAGCAGAATTGAGGGGGGGACTCAAGAGACCCAGTACTTC. This codes for CASSRIEGGTQETQYF.

V is TRBV15 and J is TRBJ2-1; TRBD2 matches 12 bases. CDR3 length: 18 amino acids. In germline, CDR1 is LNHNV, CDR2 YYDKDF (reference sequence). V trimming: 5 bases; J trimming: 7 bases; junction bases outside the gene matches: 15. CDR3 region: CATSFGVFRTSGENEQFF. DNA of the CDR3: TGTGCCACCAGCTTCGGGGTCTTTAGGACTAGCGGGGAGAATGAGCAGTTCTTC.

This sequence joins TRBV12-3 or TRBV12-4 and TRBJ1-1; D is uncertain. Between the trimmed V and J ends, which lost 6 bases and 1 base, there was a span of 9 bases. The CDR3 contains 13 residues. This CDR3 is CASRLTANTEAFF. The CDR3 region has the DNA TGTGCCAGCAGACTCACAGCGAACACTGAAGCTTTCTTT.

V gene TRBV6-1 combines with J gene TRBJ2-5; weak D call: TRBD2 (5 bases). The CDR3 consists of 19 residues. Germline V gives CDR1 MNHNS, CDR2 SASEGT. Deletions cut 2 bases from V and 4 bases from J, with 26 bases between. This CDR3 reads CASSEFLLQRSGKGETQYF. CDR3 DNA: TGTGCCAGCAGTGAATTCCTGCTCCAACGCTCGGGGAAGGGAGAGACCCAGTACTTC.

As DNA, the CDR3 is TGTGCCAGCAGTGATCTTCCTGTCACTGAAGCTTTCTTT. Protein: CASSDLPVTEAFF. The gene calls are TRBV28 and TRBJ1-1; no clear D. The germline V gene has CDR1 MDHEN and CDR2 SYDVKM. Trimming left V 5 bases short and J 4 bases short, with 11 bases between. The CDR3 sequence is 13 residues long.

J is TRBJ2-7 and V is TRBV6-1; 11 bases are a match to TRBD2. From germline, CDR1 is MNHNS and CDR2 SASEGT. After removal of 3 bases from V and 6 bases from J, the junction contained 4 bases not matched to a gene. CDR3 length: 14 amino acids. The CDR3 reads CASSETSGESEQYF. CDR3 DNA: TGTGCCAGCAGTGAGACTAGCGGGGAGTCCGAGCAGTACTTC.

The chain is built from TRBV7-9 and TRBJ2-7; the D gene could be TRBD1 or TRBD2 (7 bases each). CDR1 SEHNR and CDR2 FQNEAQ come from the germline V gene (reference sequence). This CDR3 comprises 16 residues. Deletions cut 5 bases from V and 5 bases from J, with 22 bases between. CDR3 in amino acids: CASSPGGGQWVNEQYF. In DNA form, the CDR3 reads TGTGCCAGCAGCCCTGGGGGGGGACAGTGGGTGAACGAGCAGTACTTC.